This T cell receptor beta chain was documented in a study of Tregs in tolerant kidney transplant recipients. The wider study: Mixed chimerism was transient after nonmyeloablative marrow transplants from related graft donors.

Measured with immunoSEQ multiplex PCR; TCRdb has only the in-frame clones, and not every one. This sample has roughly 80,000 clones, with 95% to 98% found just once. Germline V CDR1 and CDR2: KGHSH, LQKENI. V was cut by 3 bases and J by 7 bases, with 15 bases left in between. There are 15 residues in the CDR3. Unstimulated Tregs (CD4+CD25+CD127-) and CD4+CD25- non-Tregs were sorted from PBMCs. This receptor was identified in a human donor who received a combined kidney and bone marrow transplant. This specimen was CD4+ T cells from blood, taken before the transplant. The chain employs TRBV18 and TRBJ1-4; the D is unclear. CDR3 in DNA: TGTGCCAGCTCACCGTCCGGGGTTTGGGCTGAAAAACTGTTTTTT. It specifies CASSPSGVWAEKLFF.